Sequencing of this TCR beta chain was carried out in a study of cytomegalovirus exposure and HLA in healthy donors. Study-wide points: In a later analysis, specific HLA alleles were associated with 15,000 to 20,000 TCR beta sequences at a 0.05 false discovery rate.

Primers for the PCR totalled 60 Vbeta and 13 Jbeta. Using immunoSEQ multiplex PCR, the repertoire was profiled, and TCRdb retains in-frame clones only, with some absent. The repertoire consists of 150,000 to 200,000 clones, with roughly three quarters occurring once and the leading ten covering 2% to 2.5%. This CDR3 contains 16 residues. V dropped 3 bases and J dropped 8; count of bases not matched to a gene: 10. Germline loops: CDR1 MDHEN, CDR2 SYDVKM. Note on this clone: What it binds is not known.

Sequences were obtained from PBMCs. The gene calls are TRBV28 and TRBJ1-4; 9 nucleotides match TRBD1. The sequence derives from a woman between 45 and 65 years old in good health and CMV-seronegative. Here the CDR3 DNA reads TGTGCCAGCAGTTTGGCACCCGGGACAGGGAGGGAAAAACTGTTTTTT. As protein: CASSLAPGTGREKLFF.